These 3 T cell receptor beta chains were all obtained from the same sample, sequenced in a study of monozygotic twins with cystic fibrosis. Sequencing was performed with immunoSEQ multiplex PCR; in TCRdb, only in-frame clones are kept and a portion is missing. The sample comprises roughly 24,000 clones, about 97% of which are singletons, and less than 0.15% rests with the top ten. The sequencing input was blood. Receptors were obtained from a girl between 5 and 17 years old with cystic fibrosis.

This chain uses TRBV5-4 with TRBJ1-3; 7 bases line up with TRBD1. CDR1 and CDR2 (germline): SGHNT, YYREEE (reference sequence). CDR3 length: 15 amino acids. Germline trimming cut 0 bases from V and 4 bases from J; bases unmatched to any gene: 4. The chain's CDR3 is CASSLAQGGGNTIYF. CDR3 nucleotide sequence: TGTGCCAGCAGCTTGGCCCAGGGGGGCGGAAACACCATATATTTT. Supplemented by reference TRBV5-4 and TRBJ1-3, the full variable domain reads ETGVTQSPTHLIKTRGQQVTLRCSSQSGHNTVSWYQQALGQGPQFIFQYYREEENGRGNFPPRFSGLQFPNYSSELNVNALELDDSALYLCASSLAQGGGNTIYFGEGSWLTVV.

The V call is TRBV5-3, the J call TRBJ1-3, with D unclear. TRBV5-3 is an ORF; its function is uncertain. The CDR3 loop spans 14 amino acids. Trimming left V 0 bases short and J 4 bases short, with 8 bases between. The CDR3 DNA is TGTGCCAGAAGCTTGGGGGTTTCCGGAAACACCATATATTTT. Encoded protein: CARSLGVSGNTIYF.

This clone showed up just once. The rearrangement joins TRBV29-1 to TRBJ1-2; D gene ambiguous. Germline V gives CDR1 SQVTM, CDR2 ANQGSEA. The CDR3 is 14 amino acids. V lost 5 bases to trimming and J lost 7 bases, with 20 bases between them. The DNA for the CDR3 is TGCAGCGTTACCCTCCTAGCCTCCTACTCTGGCTACACCTTC. This encodes CSVTLLASYSGYTF.